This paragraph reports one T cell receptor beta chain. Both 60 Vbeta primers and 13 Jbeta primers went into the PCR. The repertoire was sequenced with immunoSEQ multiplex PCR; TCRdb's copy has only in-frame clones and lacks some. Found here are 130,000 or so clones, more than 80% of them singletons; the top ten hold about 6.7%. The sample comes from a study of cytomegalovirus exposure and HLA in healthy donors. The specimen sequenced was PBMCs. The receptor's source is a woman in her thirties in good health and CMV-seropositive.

The CDR3 region has the DNA TGTGCCATGGCCACCCGGGACACCGATGGCTACACCTTC. Its translation: CAMATRDTDGYTF. The J gene is TRBJ1-2, the V gene TRBV10-3; possibly TRBD1 for D (6 bases). This CDR3 contains 13 residues. The germline CDR1 and CDR2 sequences are ENHRY and SYGVKD. V was trimmed by 9 bases and J by 6 bases, leaving 17 bases between them.